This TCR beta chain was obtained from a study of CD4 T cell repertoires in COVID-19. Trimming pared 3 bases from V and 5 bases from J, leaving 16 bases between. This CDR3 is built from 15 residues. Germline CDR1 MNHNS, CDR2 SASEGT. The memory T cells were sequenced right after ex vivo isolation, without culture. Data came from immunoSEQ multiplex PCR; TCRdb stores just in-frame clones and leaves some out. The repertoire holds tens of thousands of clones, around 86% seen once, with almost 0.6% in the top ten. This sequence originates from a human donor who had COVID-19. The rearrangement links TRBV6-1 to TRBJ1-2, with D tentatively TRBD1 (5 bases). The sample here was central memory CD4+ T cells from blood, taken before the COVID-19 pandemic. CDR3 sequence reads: CASSEGGGEFYGYTF. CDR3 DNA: TGTGCCAGCAGTGAGGGCGGGGGGGAATTTTATGGCTACACCTTC.